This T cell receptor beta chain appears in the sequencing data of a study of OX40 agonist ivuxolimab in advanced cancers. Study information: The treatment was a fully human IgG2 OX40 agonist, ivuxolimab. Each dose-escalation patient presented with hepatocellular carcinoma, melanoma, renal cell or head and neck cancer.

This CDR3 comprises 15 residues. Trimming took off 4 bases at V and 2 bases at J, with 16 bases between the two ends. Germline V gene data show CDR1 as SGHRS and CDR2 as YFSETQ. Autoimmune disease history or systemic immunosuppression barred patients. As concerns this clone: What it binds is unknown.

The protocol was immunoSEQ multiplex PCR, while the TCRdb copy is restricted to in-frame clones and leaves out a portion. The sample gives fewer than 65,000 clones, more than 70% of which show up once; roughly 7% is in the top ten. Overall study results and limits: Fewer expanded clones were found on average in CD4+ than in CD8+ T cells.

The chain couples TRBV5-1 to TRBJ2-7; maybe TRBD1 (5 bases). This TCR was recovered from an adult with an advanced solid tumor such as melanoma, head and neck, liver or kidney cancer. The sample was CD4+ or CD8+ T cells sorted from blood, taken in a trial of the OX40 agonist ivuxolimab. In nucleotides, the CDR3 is TGCGCCAGCAGCCAACAGACAGCCATAACCTACGAGCAGTACTTC. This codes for CASSQQTAITYEQYF.